The 13 T cell receptor beta chains in this list originate from one sample, sequenced in a study of blood T cells in healthy people across ages. A second roughly 7 to 11 cycle PCR used barcoded and J-beta primers. TCRdb used MiXCR to reprocess the 5' RACE reads, holding one entry per CDR3 protein. Of roughly 2 million distinct CDR3 sequences detected, 40% to 55% appear once; the ten largest clones hold approximately 2.1%. Material: blood. Receptors originate from a woman in her forties in good health.

The CDR3 bases are TGTGCTAGTGGTTTGGTCCTCGCGGCAGGGGGCTTAAAGACCCAGTACTTC. Residues: CASGLVLAAGGLKTQYF. This chain connects TRBV12-5 to TRBJ2-5; 8 bases are a match to TRBD1. Trimming took 0 bases from V and 6 from J; bases not matched to a gene: 12. Germline CDR1 reads LGHNT; CDR2 reads FRNRAP. This CDR3 is built from 17 residues.

This clonotype was recorded a few times. The V and J genes are TRBV20-1 and TRBJ2-5; 7 bases are a match to TRBD2. Germline V CDR1 and CDR2: DFQATT, SNEGSKA (reference sequence). V dropped 2 bases and J dropped 3; count of bases not matched to a gene: 6. The CDR3 contains 14 residues. In DNA form, the CDR3 reads TGCAGTGCTAGAACGGGCGGGGGTGAAGAGACCCAGTACTTC. This gives the protein CSARTGGGEETQYF.

This clonotype was counted a few times. The CDR3 DNA follows: TGCAGTGCTAGAGATTTTTCGACAGGAATGAAGCAGTTCTTC. Residues: CSARDFSTGMKQFF. The V call is TRBV20-1, the J call TRBJ2-1; perhaps TRBD1 as D (6 bases). Trimming shortened V by 0 bases and J by 11 bases, and 17 bases separated the two germline ends. The CDR3 consists of 14 residues. Germline V CDR1 and CDR2: DFQATT, SNEGSKA (reference sequence).

This rearrangement joins TRBV7-2 to TRBJ2-5, with D tentatively TRBD1 (6 bases). Trimming stripped 3 bases from V and 2 bases from J, with 13 bases between. CDR1 is SGHTA, CDR2 FQGNSA, per germline. CDR3 length: 15 amino acids. The CDR3 bases are TGTGCCAGCAGCTTCGATACGGGACAACAAGAGACCCAGTACTTC. It yields the protein CASSFDTGQQETQYF.

The rearrangement uses TRBV6-1 and TRBJ1-3; the D is unclear. The CDR3 runs 17 residues. V was clipped by 3 bases and J by 2 bases, with 17 bases between them. Germline CDR1 MNHNS, CDR2 SASEGT. This CDR3 is CASSDPIAGRTGNTIYF. CDR3 bases: TGTGCCAGCAGTGACCCCATCGCGGGCAGAACTGGAAACACCATATATTTT.

V usage is TRBV11-2 and J usage is TRBJ2-1; 7 nucleotides line up with TRBD2. The CDR3 runs 16 residues. The junction had 5 bases not matched to a gene; V was cut back by 2 bases and J by 1 base. In germline, CDR1 is SGHAT, CDR2 FQNNGV. The CDR3 DNA is TGTGCCAGCAGCTTACCTTCGGGGGGATCCTACAATGAGCAGTTCTTC. Its translation: CASSLPSGGSYNEQFF. The full variable domain, its missing parts supplied by reference TRBV11-2 and TRBJ2-1, is EAGVAQSPRYKIIEKRQSVAFWCNPISGHATLYWYQQILGQGPKLLIQFQNNGVVDDSQLPKDRFSAERLKGVDSTLKIQPAKLEDSAVYLCASSLPSGGSYNEQFFGPGTRLTVL.

This clonotype was recorded a few times. The CDR3 region is CASSQGTALILQETQYF. In nucleotides, the CDR3 is TGTGCCAGCAGCCAAGGGACAGCATTAATTCTCCAAGAGACCCAGTACTTC. The J gene is TRBJ2-5, the V gene TRBV7-9; 7 nucleotides line up with TRBD1. V was pared by 5 bases and J by 1 base, with 13 bases of the junction left unmatched. CDR3 length: 17 residues. The germline V gene encodes CDR1 SEHNR and CDR2 FQNEAQ (reference sequence).

This clonotype was detected only a few times. The rearrangement joins TRBV19 to TRBJ2-3; the D call may be TRBD1 or TRBD2 (6 bases each). V was trimmed by 7 bases and J by 0 bases, leaving 11 bases between them. The germline V gene has CDR1 LNHDA and CDR2 SQIVND (reference sequence). The CDR3 length is 14 residues. In nucleotides, the CDR3 is TGTGCCAGTAAAGGGGGGCCCAGCACAGATACGCAGTATTTT. It yields the protein CASKGGPSTDTQYF.

The V gene is TRBV12-3 or TRBV12-4, the J gene TRBJ2-7; 10 bases agree with TRBD1. This CDR3 is 14 amino acids long. Losses at the gene ends were 6 bases for V and 1 base for J; bases not matched to a gene: 3. CDR3 protein: CASSGTGESYEQYF. As DNA, the CDR3 is TGTGCCAGCAGCGGGACAGGGGAATCCTACGAGCAGTACTTC.

This clonotype was observed a few times. V and J are TRBV28 and TRBJ1-5; 7 bases align to TRBD1. With 6 bases clipped from V and 6 bases from J, the junction kept 11 bases outside the gene matches. CDR1 is MDHEN, CDR2 SYDVKM, per germline. The CDR3 consists of 15 residues. The chain's CDR3 is CASSADRLKSQPQHF. The DNA for the CDR3 is TGTGCCAGCAGCGCGGACAGGTTGAAAAGTCAGCCCCAGCATTTT.

The gene calls are TRBV24-1 and TRBJ2-1, with a weak D call TRBD2 (7 bases). The CDR3 covers 16 residues. V dropped 4 bases and J dropped 15 bases, with 27 bases sitting between them. The germline V gene encodes CDR1 KGHDR and CDR2 SFDVKD. CDR3 loop: CATSDPAGDNRFRWFF. DNA of the CDR3: TGTGCCACCAGTGACCCTGCGGGGGACAATCGATTTAGGTGGTTCTTC.

To note about this clonotype: Since a much larger clone is just one base distant, this may be a read error. This chain connects TRBV6-2 or TRBV6-3 to TRBJ2-7, with 8 nucleotides matching TRBD1. This CDR3 is 15 amino acids long. The V segment lost 5 bases and the J segment 0 bases; nucleotides outside the gene matches: 6. The V gene's germline CDR1 is MNHEY and CDR2 SVGEGT. CDR3 residues: CASSGRDRSSYEQYF. The CDR3 region has the DNA TGTGCCAGCAGTGGCCGGGACAGGAGCTCCTACGAGCAGTACTTC.

The J gene is TRBJ2-1, the V gene TRBV5-5; no clear D. The CDR3 spans 15 residues. V was trimmed by 2 bases and J by 5 bases, leaving 14 bases between them. Germline V gene data show CDR1 as SGHKS and CDR2 as YYEKEE (reference sequence). CDR3 nucleotide sequence: TGTGCCAGCAGCTTCCCCCCCGCAGGCGACAATGAGCAGTTCTTC. Amino acids: CASSFPPAGDNEQFF.